Listed below are T cell receptor beta chains from one sample, sequenced in a study of cytomegalovirus exposure and HLA in healthy donors. Profiling relied on immunoSEQ multiplex PCR, and the TCRdb table lists in-frame clones only, not all of them. The sample lists under 200,000 clones, more than 60% seen once, with more than 4% in the top ten. The material sequenced was PBMCs. Every receptor here comes from a male donor in good health and CMV-seronegative. Both conserved end residues are part of each CDR3. Fields, in order: J gene, clone size, D gene, V gene, CDR3 DNA, CDR3 protein. A D gene is named only where the DNA matches it firmly. Clone size is stated in some rows and not others, as once, few, many or a class when expanded.

j_call: TRBJ2-3; clone_size: NA; d_call: TRBD1; v_call: TRBV5-1; cdr3_nt: TGCGCCAGCAGCCCCGGACAGGGGCGAAATACGCAGTATTTT; cdr3_aa: CASSPGQGRNTQYF
j_call: TRBJ2-1; clone_size: NA; d_call: NA; v_call: TRBV6-6; cdr3_nt: TGTGCCAGCAGTACCTTCGGGACTGCCAATGAGCAGTTCTTC; cdr3_aa: CASSTFGTANEQFF
j_call: TRBJ2-3; clone_size: NA; d_call: NA; v_call: TRBV7-9; cdr3_nt: TGTGCCAGCAGCCCGGGATCCACAGATACGCAGTATTTT; cdr3_aa: CASSPGSTDTQYF
j_call: TRBJ2-1; clone_size: NA; d_call: TRBD2; v_call: TRBV5-4; cdr3_nt: TGTGCCAGCAGCTTGGCCCGAAGGACTAGCGGGGGGGCGGGCAATGAGCAGTTCTTC; cdr3_aa: CASSLARRTSGGAGNEQFF
j_call: TRBJ1-4; clone_size: NA; d_call: TRBD1; v_call: TRBV15; cdr3_nt: TGTGCCACCAGCAGGGAGGGGGCCGGGGAAAAACTGTTTTTT; cdr3_aa: CATSREGAGEKLFF
j_call: TRBJ2-3; clone_size: NA; d_call: TRBD1; v_call: TRBV14; cdr3_nt: TGTGCCAGCAGCCACGACAGGGTTTTCTCAGATACGCAGTATTTT; cdr3_aa: CASSHDRVFSDTQYF
j_call: TRBJ1-4; clone_size: NA; d_call: NA; v_call: TRBV2; cdr3_nt: TGTGCCAGCACCGCCACCGGGACCCAGATTCGGGAGGGACTGTTTTTT; cdr3_aa: CASTATGTQIREGLFF
j_call: TRBJ1-4; clone_size: NA; d_call: TRBD1; v_call: TRBV6-4; cdr3_nt: TGTGCCAGCGCCCCGACAGGGGGTGGAGAAAAACTGTTTTTT; cdr3_aa: CASAPTGGGEKLFF
j_call: TRBJ2-7; clone_size: NA; d_call: TRBD1; v_call: TRBV7-2; cdr3_nt: TGTGCCAGCAGCTGGCCCGGGACAGGAACCTACGAGCAGTACTTC; cdr3_aa: CASSWPGTGTYEQYF
j_call: TRBJ1-1; clone_size: NA; d_call: TRBD1; v_call: TRBV6-5; cdr3_nt: TGTGCCAGCTCTTACAGGGGCGGGAACACTGAAGCTTTCTTT; cdr3_aa: CASSYRGGNTEAFF
j_call: TRBJ1-2; clone_size: NA; d_call: NA; v_call: TRBV19; cdr3_nt: TGTGCCAGTGCAGCAGGGGTCCCTAACTATGGCTACACCTTC; cdr3_aa: CASAAGVPNYGYTF
j_call: TRBJ2-4; clone_size: few; d_call: TRBD1; v_call: TRBV5-6; cdr3_nt: TGTGCCAGCAGCGGGCTAGGCGCGGACAGGGGGCATGACATTCAGTACTTC; cdr3_aa: CASSGLGADRGHDIQYF
j_call: TRBJ2-7; clone_size: NA; d_call: NA; v_call: TRBV30; cdr3_nt: TGTGCCTGGAGTGTAATCGCGGACGAGCAGTACTTC; cdr3_aa: CAWSVIADEQYF
j_call: TRBJ1-2; clone_size: NA; d_call: NA; v_call: TRBV9; cdr3_nt: TGTGCCAGCAGCTTAGACGGGGGATCAGTAGTAGGCTATGGCTACACCTTC; cdr3_aa: CASSLDGGSVVGYGYTF
j_call: TRBJ1-1; clone_size: NA; d_call: NA; v_call: TRBV18; cdr3_nt: TGTGCCAGCTCCCGGGCTTTCTTT; cdr3_aa: CASSRAFF
j_call: TRBJ2-7; clone_size: NA; d_call: TRBD1; v_call: TRBV7-2; cdr3_nt: TGTGCCAGCAGCTTAGCTGGACAGGGTCGGGTCTACGAGCAGTACTTC; cdr3_aa: CASSLAGQGRVYEQYF
j_call: TRBJ1-6; clone_size: NA; d_call: TRBD1; v_call: TRBV2; cdr3_nt: TGTGCCAGCAAGGACAGGGGCGGTTCACCCCTCCACTTT; cdr3_aa: CASKDRGGSPLHF
j_call: TRBJ2-3; clone_size: NA; d_call: NA; v_call: TRBV7-9; cdr3_nt: TGTTCCAGCAGCTTAACTCTAACCAGCGCAGATACGCAGTATTTT; cdr3_aa: CSSSLTLTSADTQYF
j_call: TRBJ1-5; clone_size: once; d_call: NA; v_call: TRBV2; cdr3_nt: TGTGCCAGCAGTGGGGGCAGTAGCAATCAGCCCCAGCATTTT; cdr3_aa: CASSGGSSNQPQHF
j_call: TRBJ1-1; clone_size: NA; d_call: NA; v_call: TRBV6-6; cdr3_nt: TGTGCCAGCAGTTCCGAGTTTAACACTGAAGCTTTCTTT; cdr3_aa: CASSSEFNTEAFF
j_call: TRBJ1-1; clone_size: NA; d_call: NA; v_call: TRBV6-5; cdr3_nt: TGTGCCAGCAGTTACGTCCGGACGGGCCTAGGGGTAGCTTTCTTT; cdr3_aa: CASSYVRTGLGVAFF
j_call: TRBJ1-1; clone_size: few; d_call: NA; v_call: TRBV5-1; cdr3_nt: TGCGCCAGCAGCTTACAGGGTGACACTGAAGCTTTCTTT; cdr3_aa: CASSLQGDTEAFF
j_call: TRBJ1-3; clone_size: NA; d_call: NA; v_call: TRBV27; cdr3_nt: TGTGCCAGCAGTTTAATGGGGAGCTCTGGAAACACCATATATTTT; cdr3_aa: CASSLMGSSGNTIYF